This T cell receptor beta chain was sequenced during a study of T cell responses to AZD1222 COVID-19 vaccine. Findings of the study overall: Of the AZD1222 recipients, only 6 or 7 were seropositive at baseline. Without day 14 samples, only post-peak T cell repertoires were studied.

On this clone itself: Its antigen is currently unknown. At one of its ends the junction is not consistent with the germline gene, which may arise from a read error.

Libraries were prepared by immunoSEQ multiplex PCR; TCRdb keeps only in-frame clonotypes and omits some of them. The sample has about 120,000 clones, more than 85% seen once. The material was peripheral blood, obtained on day 0 of AZD1222 vaccination. This receptor was taken from an adult in good health.

CDR3 sequence (DNA): TGTGCCAGCCGTGAAAAGCATCAGCAGTACTTC. Translated: CASREKHQQYF. This chain connects TRBV6-1 to TRBJ2-7; D is undetermined. This CDR3 contains 11 residues. Germline CDR1 is MNHNS and CDR2 is SASEGT.